One sample yielded the 17 T cell receptor beta chains listed below, sequenced in a study of blood T cell repertoires in COVID-19. The protocol was immunoSEQ multiplex PCR, while the TCRdb copy is restricted to in-frame clones and leaves out a portion. The table records hundreds of thousands of clones, about 90% of them present only once. Sequenced input: peripheral blood. The receptor set was obtained from a woman aged 60 to 75 with COVID-19, enrolled during active disease.

The V and J genes are TRBV2 and TRBJ2-5; 8 nucleotides line up with TRBD1. Losses at the gene ends were 6 bases for V and 5 bases for J; bases not matched to a gene: 8. CDR1 and CDR2 (germline): SNHLY, FYNNEI. CDR3 length: 14 amino acids. For the CDR3, the DNA is TGTGCCAGCAGGGATCGGACAGGGTCTGAGACCCAGTACTTC. Translating it yields CASRDRTGSETQYF.

This chain uses TRBV5-1 with TRBJ1-2, with TRBD1 matching over 9 bases. Germline V gene lookup returns CDR1 SGHRS and CDR2 YFSETQ. J was trimmed by 8 bases and V by 4 bases; bases with no gene match: 9. The CDR3 runs to 14 residues. The CDR3 nucleotides are TGCGCCAGCAGCAGCGGGACAGGGAATCGGGGCTACACCTTC. Protein product: CASSSGTGNRGYTF. Complete variable domain (other parts from reference TRBV5-1 and TRBJ1-2): KAGVTQTPRYLIKTRGQQVTLSCSPISGHRSVSWYQQTPGQGLQFLFEYFSETQRNKGNFPGRFSGRQFSNSRSEMNVSTLELGDSALYLCASSSGTGNRGYTFGSGTRLTVV.

V gene TRBV6-5 combines with J gene TRBJ2-4, with D possibly matching TRBD2 (5 bases). Germline values: CDR1 MNHEY, CDR2 SVGAGI. Between the trimmed V and J ends, which lost 6 bases and 5 bases, there was a span of 14 bases. CDR3 length: 14 residues. Here the CDR3 reads CASRLTGTENIQYF. The CDR3 region has the DNA TGTGCCAGCAGACTCACGGGAACCGAAAACATTCAGTACTTC.

This clone was seen more than once but under ten times. The chain is built from TRBV10-3 and TRBJ1-5; 10 bases agree with TRBD1. Germline lookup yields CDR1 ENHRY and CDR2 SYGVKD. The CDR3 totals 15 residues. Losses at the gene ends were 6 bases for V and 2 bases for J; bases not matched to a gene: 4. CDR3 DNA sequence: TGTGCCATCAGGGCCGGGACAGGGGGCAATCAGCCCCAGCATTTT. Amino acid sequence: CAIRAGTGGNQPQHF.

V gene TRBV27 combines with J gene TRBJ1-2; 7 nucleotides align to TRBD1. V gave up 6 bases and J gave up 4 bases; unmatched junction bases: 8. The germline gives CDR1 MNHEY, CDR2 SMNVEV (reference sequence). CDR3 size: 14 residues. Written as DNA, the CDR3 is TGTGCCAGCAGCTCCGACAGGGTGGGCTATGGCTACACCTTC. This codes for CASSSDRVGYGYTF.

The CDR3 sequence: CASSGTANYNSPLHF. CDR3 DNA: TGTGCCAGCAGCGGGACAGCTAACTATAATTCACCCCTCCACTTT. The rearrangement links TRBV9 to TRBJ1-6; tentative D call: TRBD1 (6 bases). The CDR3 contains 15 residues. CDR1 is SGDLS and CDR2 is YYNGEE in the germline V gene. Trimming removed 3 bases at V and 3 bases at J, with 10 bases between.

The J gene is TRBJ2-5, the V gene TRBV24-1; a weak D match, TRBD2 (6 bases). With 5 bases removed from V and 2 bases from J, the gap between germline ends came to 11 bases. The CDR3 consists of 14 residues. Germline V lookup: CDR1 KGHDR, CDR2 SFDVKD. CDR3 in DNA: TGTGCCACCAGTGGCCAAGGGACTCAAGAGACCCAGTACTTC. Translation gives CATSGQGTQETQYF.

The chain links TRBV24-1 to TRBJ2-2, with a possible D match to TRBD2 (6 bases). Trimming left V 2 bases short and J 3 bases short, with 12 bases between. Germline CDR1 and CDR2: KGHDR and SFDVKD. The CDR3 contains 16 residues. The CDR3 reads CATSDSRRGYTGELFF. CDR3 in DNA: TGTGCCACCAGTGATTCGCGTCGGGGGTACACCGGGGAGCTGTTTTTT.

The rearrangement uses TRBV9 and TRBJ1-1; TRBD1 agrees at 7 bases. This CDR3 is 17 amino acids long. The trim removed 0 bases at V and 3 bases at J, leaving 11 bases unmatched. Germline V CDR1 and CDR2: SGDLS, YYNGEE. The CDR3 DNA sequence: TGTGCCAGCAGCGTAGGATTGGCAGGGGGTTCGGACACTGAAGCTTTCTTT. Protein sequence: CASSVGLAGGSDTEAFF.

The table lists this clone with a count of one. CDR3: CASSLQGAGGNQPQHF. CDR3 DNA: TGTGCCAGTAGCCTTCAGGGGGCAGGTGGCAATCAGCCCCAGCATTTT. This chain joins TRBV19 and TRBJ1-5, with TRBD1 matching 8 bases. Germline V CDR1 and CDR2: LNHDA, SQIVND (reference sequence). The CDR3 covers 16 residues. The ends lost 6 bases at V and 2 bases at J; junction bases unmatched: 9.

This chain joins TRBV4-2 and TRBJ2-7; 10 nucleotides match TRBD2. Trimming at V came to 2 bases and at J to 5 bases, leaving 15 bases not matched to a gene. The germline V gene has CDR1 LGHNA and CDR2 YNFKEQ. The CDR3 is 18 amino acids. DNA of the CDR3: TGTGCCAGCAGCCAAAACCCCCCGGGAGCGGGGGGGTTTAACGAGCAGTACTTC. It is translated as CASSQNPPGAGGFNEQYF.

Worth noting for this clone: The junction does not match germline at one end; this may be a read error. This chain links TRBV19 with TRBJ1-2, with 9 bases that match TRBD1. This CDR3 has 15 residues. The germline CDR1 and CDR2 sequences are LNHDA and SQIVND (reference sequence). CDR3 amino acids: CASTPWDRELYGYTF. In DNA form, the CDR3 reads TGTGCAAGTACCCCTTGGGACAGGGAGTTGTATGGCTACACCTTC.

The genes are TRBV6-5 and TRBJ2-1, with TRBD2 matching 8 bases. V was pared by 0 bases and J by 5 bases, with 6 bases of the junction left unmatched. Germline-derived CDR1 and CDR2 are MNHEY and SVGAGI. This CDR3 has 16 residues. CDR3: CASSYSHSGTNNEQFF. The CDR3 DNA reads TGTGCCAGCAGTTACTCACATAGCGGGACAAACAATGAGCAGTTCTTC.

V usage is TRBV4-2 and J usage is TRBJ1-6; D remains unclear. The CDR3 loop spans 15 amino acids. V was cut by 3 bases and J by 3 bases, with 9 bases left in between. Germline V gene data show CDR1 as LGHNA and CDR2 as YNFKEQ. The CDR3 here is CASSQDGDYNSPLHF. CDR3 in DNA: TGTGCCAGCAGCCAGGACGGGGACTATAATTCACCCCTCCACTTT.

The chain combines TRBV6-5 with TRBJ2-7, with 12 bases lining up with TRBD2. The CDR3 contains 15 residues. CDR1 and CDR2 from the germline V gene are MNHEY and SVGAGI. The trim removed 5 bases at V and 4 bases at J, leaving 6 bases unmatched. The CDR3 coding sequence is TGTGCCAGCAGTACGCTAGCGGGGGGGCCTTACGAGCAGTACTTC. This codes for CASSTLAGGPYEQYF.

The chain combines TRBV21-1 with TRBJ1-2; the table's D gene call, TRBD1, was not cross checked with the DNA. TRBV21-1 is assigned pseudogene status. This CDR3 is built from 14 residues. This chain's CDR3 is CASSKGQALYGYTF. CDR3 bases: TGTGCCAGCAGCAAAGGACAGGCCCTATATGGCTACACCTTC.

The V gene is TRBV4-2, the J gene TRBJ2-1; TRBD2 matches at 10 bases. The CDR3 sequence is 17 residues long. Germline lookup yields CDR1 LGHNA and CDR2 YNFKEQ. Unmatched junction bases numbered 9, after V lost 0 bases and J lost 7 bases. The CDR3 reads CASSQEERGGTGNEQFF. In DNA form, the CDR3 reads TGTGCCAGCAGCCAAGAAGAGCGGGGGGGCACTGGGAATGAGCAGTTCTTC.